This T cell receptor (beta chain) emerged from a study of beta chain features in type 1 diabetes. About the research overall: All of the samples together had 85 million to 140 million sorted cells examined.

The entirety of the isolated RNA underwent reverse transcription, so expressed TCRB transcripts were sequenced. The protocol was immunoSEQ multiplex PCR, while the TCRdb copy is restricted to in-frame clones and leaves out a portion. The profile shows under 300,000 clones, 27% of them singletons. Sorting of CD4+ naive, central memory, regulatory and stem cell-like memory cells was performed via CD45RO/CCR7/CD25/CD127/CD95/CD27. The sequenced sample consisted of central memory CD4+ T cells from blood. This clonotype originated in a man aged 30-40 years in good health.

The CDR3 is CAISESSQGKYF. In nucleotides, the CDR3 is TGTGCCATCAGTGAGTCGAGCCAGGGGAAGTACTTC. This chain joins TRBV10-3 and TRBJ2-7, with TRBD1 as a possible D gene (6 bases). In germline, CDR1 is ENHRY, CDR2 SYGVKD. The CDR3 sequence is 12 residues long. The V end was cut by 0 bases, the J end by 11 bases, with 11 bases between.